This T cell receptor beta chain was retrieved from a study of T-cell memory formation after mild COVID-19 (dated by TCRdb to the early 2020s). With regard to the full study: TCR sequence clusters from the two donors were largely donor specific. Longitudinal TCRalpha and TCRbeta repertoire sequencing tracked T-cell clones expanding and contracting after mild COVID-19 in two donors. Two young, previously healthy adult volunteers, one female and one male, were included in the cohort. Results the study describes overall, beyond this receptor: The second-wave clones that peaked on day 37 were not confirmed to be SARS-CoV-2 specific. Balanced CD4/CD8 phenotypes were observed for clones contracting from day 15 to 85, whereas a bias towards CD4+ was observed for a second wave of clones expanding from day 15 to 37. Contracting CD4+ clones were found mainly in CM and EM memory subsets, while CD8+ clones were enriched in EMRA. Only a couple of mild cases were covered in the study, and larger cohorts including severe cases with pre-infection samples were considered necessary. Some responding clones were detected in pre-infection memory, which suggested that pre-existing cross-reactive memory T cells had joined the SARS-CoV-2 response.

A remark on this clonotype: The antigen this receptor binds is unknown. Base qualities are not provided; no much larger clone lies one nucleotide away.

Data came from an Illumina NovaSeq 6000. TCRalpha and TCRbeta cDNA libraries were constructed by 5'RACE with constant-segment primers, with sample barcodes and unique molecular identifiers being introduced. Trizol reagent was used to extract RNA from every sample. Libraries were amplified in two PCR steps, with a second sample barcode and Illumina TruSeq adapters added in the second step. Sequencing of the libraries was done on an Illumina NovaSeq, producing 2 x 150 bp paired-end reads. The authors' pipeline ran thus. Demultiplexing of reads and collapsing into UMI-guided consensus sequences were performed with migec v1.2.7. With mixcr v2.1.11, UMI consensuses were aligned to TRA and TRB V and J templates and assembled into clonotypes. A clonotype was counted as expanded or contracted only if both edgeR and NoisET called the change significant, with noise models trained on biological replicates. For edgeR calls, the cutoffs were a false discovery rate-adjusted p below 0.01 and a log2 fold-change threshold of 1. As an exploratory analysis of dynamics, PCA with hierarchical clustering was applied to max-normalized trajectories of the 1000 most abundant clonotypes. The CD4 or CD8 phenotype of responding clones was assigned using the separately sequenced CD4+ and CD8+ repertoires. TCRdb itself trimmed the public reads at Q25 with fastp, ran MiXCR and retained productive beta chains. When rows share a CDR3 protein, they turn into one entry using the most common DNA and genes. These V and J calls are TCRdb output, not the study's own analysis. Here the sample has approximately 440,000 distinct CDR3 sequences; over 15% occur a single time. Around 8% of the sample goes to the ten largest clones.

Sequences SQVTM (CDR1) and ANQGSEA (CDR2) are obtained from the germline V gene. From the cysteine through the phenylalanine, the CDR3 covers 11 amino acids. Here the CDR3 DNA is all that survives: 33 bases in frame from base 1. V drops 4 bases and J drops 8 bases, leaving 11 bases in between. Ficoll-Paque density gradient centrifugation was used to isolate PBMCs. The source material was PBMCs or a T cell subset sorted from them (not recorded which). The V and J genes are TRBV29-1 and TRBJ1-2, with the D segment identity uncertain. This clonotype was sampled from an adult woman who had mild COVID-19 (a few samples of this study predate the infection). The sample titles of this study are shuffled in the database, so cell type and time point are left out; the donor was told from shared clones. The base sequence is TGCAGCGTTGCCCTTGCCGAGGGCTACACCTTC. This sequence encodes CSVALAEGYTF.